Below, 32 T cell receptor beta chains from the same sample are listed, as sequenced in a study of cytomegalovirus exposure and HLA in healthy donors. 60 Vbeta and 13 Jbeta primers were used in PCR. The assay was immunoSEQ multiplex PCR, and TCRdb's table has in-frame clones only and misses some. The sample carries 95,000 to 150,000 clones, around 79% recorded once. The material sequenced was PBMCs. The receptors were gathered from a woman aged 30 to 39 in good health and CMV-seropositive.

This clone was observed a single time. The chain joins TRBV6-6 to TRBJ1-2; 8 bases are a match to TRBD1. CDR3 length equals 16 residues. The J segment lost 6 bases and the V segment lost 2 bases, leaving 11 bases of the junction unmatched. CDR1 is MNHNY, CDR2 SVGAGI, per germline (reference sequence). CDR3 sequence: CASSYRFQGANHGYTF. The CDR3 coding sequence is TGTGCCAGCAGTTACCGGTTCCAGGGGGCGAACCATGGCTACACCTTC.

The gene calls are TRBV14 and TRBJ1-1; D is undetermined. V was clipped by 0 bases and J by 6 bases, with 8 bases between them. CDR3 length: 13 amino acids. Germline V lookup: CDR1 SGHDN, CDR2 FVKESK. CDR3 in amino acids: CASSQERRAEAFF. The CDR3 DNA reads TGTGCCAGCAGCCAAGAGAGGAGGGCTGAAGCTTTCTTT.

The V gene is TRBV7-8, the J gene TRBJ2-2, with D perhaps TRBD2 (6 bases). Trimming removed 5 bases from V and 3 bases from J, with 22 bases in between. The germline CDR1 and CDR2 sequences are SGHVS and FQNEAQ. The CDR3 covers 18 residues. In DNA, the CDR3 is TGTGCCAGCAGCATGATTGAGACCCACGGGGGTTACACCGGGGAGCTGTTTTTT. This codes for CASSMIETHGGYTGELFF.

The rearrangement uses TRBV5-4 and TRBJ2-7; 13 bases map to TRBD2. The CDR3 has 14 amino acids. The V segment lost 5 bases and the J segment 4 bases; nucleotides outside the gene matches: 3. CDR1 is SGHNT, CDR2 YYREEE, per germline (reference sequence). CDR3 sequence reads: CASSGGLAGYEQYF. The CDR3 DNA is TGTGCCAGCAGTGGGGGACTAGCGGGGTACGAGCAGTACTTC.

This chain connects TRBV19 to TRBJ2-7; 9 bases map to TRBD1. Germline CDR1 reads LNHDA; CDR2 reads SQIVND (reference sequence). Trimming removed 6 bases from V and 3 bases from J; junction bases left unmatched: 9. This CDR3 is built from 15 residues. The CDR3 DNA sequence: TGTGCCAGTAGCCGGGGGACAGGGAAGGGCTACGAGCAGTACTTC. It translates to CASSRGTGKGYEQYF. Looking up the rest from reference TRBV19 and TRBJ2-7 gives the full variable domain: DGGITQSPKYLFRKEGQNVTLSCEQNLNHDAMYWYRQDPGQGLRLIYYSQIVNDFQKGDIAEGYSVSREKKESFPLTVTSAQKNPTAFYLCASSRGTGKGYEQYFGPGTRLTVT.

A few counts support this clone. The rearrangement uses TRBV30 and TRBJ1-2; TRBD1 is a possible D gene (5 bases). V lost 0 bases, J lost 5 bases, and 10 bases lay in between. The CDR3 has 13 amino acids. Germline values: CDR1 GTSNPN, CDR2 SVGIG (reference sequence). The CDR3 nucleotides read TGTGCCTGGAGTGTACAGGCTCTGTATGGCTACACCTTC. It is translated as CAWSVQALYGYTF.

The rearrangement joins TRBV27 to TRBJ1-4, with 11 bases matching TRBD1. The ends lost 3 bases at V and 10 bases at J; junction bases unmatched: 4. Germline CDR1 and CDR2: MNHEY and SMNVEV (reference sequence). This CDR3 spans 14 amino acids. CDR3 sequence: CASSFGTGGGKLFF. The CDR3 DNA is TGTGCCAGCAGTTTCGGGACAGGGGGGGGAAAACTGTTTTTT. Full variable domain (outside the CDR3, taken from reference TRBV27 and TRBJ1-4): EAQVTQNPRYLITVTGKKLTVTCSQNMNHEYMSWYRQDPGLGLRQIYYSMNVEVTDKGDVPEGYKVSRKEKRNFPLILESPSPNQTSLYFCASSFGTGGGKLFFGSGTQLSVL.

This clone came up once. V gene TRBV5-4 combines with J gene TRBJ1-6; 9 nucleotides align to TRBD1. With V trimmed by 4 bases and J by 4 bases, 3 bases remained unmatched. This CDR3 has 15 residues. Per germline, CDR1 SGHNT and CDR2 YYREEE (reference sequence). The DNA of the CDR3 is TGTGCCAGCAGCCGGGACAGGGAGTATAATTCACCCCTCCACTTT. As protein: CASSRDREYNSPLHF. Looking up the rest from reference TRBV5-4 and TRBJ1-6 gives the full variable domain: ETGVTQSPTHLIKTRGQQVTLRCSSQSGHNTVSWYQQALGQGPQFIFQYYREEENGRGNFPPRFSGLQFPNYSSELNVNALELDDSALYLCASSRDREYNSPLHFGNGTRLTVT.

The chain uses TRBV6-6 and TRBJ1-2; the match to TRBD1 covers 7 bases. With V trimmed by 6 bases and J by 3 bases, 7 bases remained unmatched. This CDR3 contains 14 residues. CDR1 is MNHNY, CDR2 SVGAGI, per germline (reference sequence). The CDR3: CASRTAGTDYGYTF. For the CDR3, the DNA is TGTGCCAGCAGAACCGCCGGGACAGACTATGGCTACACCTTC.

The CDR3 is CASNPRSNTGELFF. As DNA, the CDR3 is TGTGCCAGCAACCCTCGCAGTAACACCGGGGAGCTGTTTTTT. The rearrangement joins TRBV2 to TRBJ2-2; D not resolved. This CDR3 has 14 residues. Deletions cut 7 bases from V and 2 bases from J, with 11 bases between. Germline V gene lookup returns CDR1 SNHLY and CDR2 FYNNEI.

The chain combines TRBV10-1 with TRBJ2-7, with 7 bases matching TRBD1. V was clipped by 7 bases and J by 2 bases; unmatched bases: 5. The CDR3 spans 13 residues. CDR1 and CDR2 from the germline V gene are WNHNN and SYGVQD (reference sequence). The CDR3 sequence is CASKPTGTYEQYF. CDR3 DNA sequence: TGCGCCAGCAAACCGACAGGGACCTACGAGCAGTACTTC.

The sample holds one count of this clone. The V and J genes are TRBV28 and TRBJ1-3, with 12 bases identical to TRBD1. This CDR3 contains 16 residues. In germline, CDR1 is MDHEN, CDR2 SYDVKM. The V segment lost 7 bases and the J segment 2 bases; nucleotides outside the gene matches: 6. The CDR3 reads CASNTWDRGPGNTIYF. Written as DNA, the CDR3 is TGTGCCAGCAATACATGGGACAGGGGGCCTGGAAACACCATATATTTT.

The V call is TRBV29-1, the J call TRBJ2-1, with 8 bases lining up with TRBD2. In germline, CDR1 is SQVTM, CDR2 ANQGSEA. The CDR3 extends over 11 amino acids. Unmatched junction bases numbered 0, after V lost 6 bases and J lost 5 bases. CDR3 coding DNA: TGCAGCGTCGGGGGGGACAATGAGCAGTTCTTC. Translation: CSVGGDNEQFF.

Points on this clone: At one end, the junction sequence differs from germline, possibly due to a read error. The chain is built from TRBV10-3 and TRBJ1-6, with D unresolved. The CDR3 length is 13 residues. The germline gives CDR1 ENHRY, CDR2 SYGVKD. CDR3 nucleotides: TGTGCCACCAGTGGAGGGCAGAATTCACCCCTCCACTTT. Translating it yields CATSGGQNSPLHF.

CDR3 residues: CASSNGQKMNTEAFF. CDR3 DNA sequence: TGTGCCAGCAGTAACGGACAGAAGATGAACACTGAAGCTTTCTTT. The chain is built from TRBV6-6 and TRBJ1-1; tentatively, D is TRBD1 (6 bases). Trimming shortened V by 5 bases and J by 0 bases, and 13 bases separated the two germline ends. Germline V gives CDR1 MNHNY, CDR2 SVGAGI (reference sequence). CDR3 size: 15 residues.

The rearrangement links TRBV5-4 to TRBJ1-2; the D gene is possibly TRBD1 (6 bases). Germline values: CDR1 SGHNT, CDR2 YYREEE (reference sequence). This CDR3 has 13 amino acids. Trimming pared 4 bases from V and 4 bases from J, leaving 11 bases between. This CDR3 is CASSLDSFYGYTF. CDR3 bases: TGTGCCAGCAGCCTGGACAGCTTCTATGGCTACACCTTC.

This chain links TRBV5-1 with TRBJ2-3; 7 bases are a match to TRBD1. The CDR3 contains 17 residues. In germline, CDR1 is SGHRS, CDR2 YFSETQ. Trimming took 3 bases from V and 2 from J; bases not matched to a gene: 12. The CDR3 spells CASSSSGTAHFTDTQYF. The CDR3 region has the DNA TGCGCCAGCAGCTCCTCCGGGACAGCACATTTCACAGATACGCAGTATTTT.

This chain connects TRBV5-1 to TRBJ2-3; D is unresolved. The CDR3 covers 15 residues. Germline V gene lookup returns CDR1 SGHRS and CDR2 YFSETQ. Trimming pared 1 base from V and 0 bases from J, leaving 9 bases between. As DNA, the CDR3 is TGCGCCAGCAGCTTGTCCCTTCTGAGCACAGATACGCAGTATTTT. Protein sequence: CASSLSLLSTDTQYF.

The V gene is TRBV2, the J gene TRBJ2-1; the D is unclear. This CDR3 is built from 16 residues. In germline, CDR1 is SNHLY, CDR2 FYNNEI. V was clipped by 3 bases and J by 3 bases, with 15 bases between them. CDR3 protein: CASSERSAINYNEQFF. For the CDR3, the DNA is TGTGCCAGCAGTGAGAGGTCAGCTATCAACTACAATGAGCAGTTCTTC. Drawing the rest from reference TRBV2 and TRBJ2-1, the complete variable domain is EPEVTQTPSHQVTQMGQEVILRCVPISNHLYFYWYRQILGQKVEFLVSFYNNEISEKSEIFDDQFSVERPDGSNFTLKIRSTKLEDSAMYFCASSERSAINYNEQFFGPGTRLTVL.

This chain connects TRBV4-1 to TRBJ1-1; D gene unclear. Germline V gives CDR1 MGHRA, CDR2 YSYEKL. V was clipped by 1 base and J by 2 bases, with 11 bases between them. The length of the CDR3 is 15 residues. CDR3 sequence (DNA): TGCGCCAGCAGCCAAGGTTCTCAGGTTAACACTGAAGCTTTCTTT. Protein: CASSQGSQVNTEAFF.

The table lists this clone with a count of one. This chain connects TRBV2 to TRBJ2-3; D possibly corresponds to TRBD2 (6 bases). CDR1 is SNHLY, CDR2 FYNNEI, per germline. Trimming removed 5 bases from V and 2 bases from J, with 8 bases in between. The CDR3 has 13 amino acids. The CDR3 here is CASSLDYTDTQYF. The DNA for the CDR3 is TGTGCCAGCAGTTTGGACTACACAGATACGCAGTATTTT.

V usage is TRBV4-1 and J usage is TRBJ2-1, with D possibly being TRBD2 (5 bases). V lost 4 bases, J lost 6 bases, and 16 bases lay in between. The CDR3 contains 15 residues. Germline CDR1 reads MGHRA; CDR2 reads YSYEKL. CDR3 protein: CASSPSSTDFNEQFF. The CDR3 nucleotides are TGCGCCAGCAGCCCTTCCTCCACGGACTTCAATGAGCAGTTCTTC.

J is TRBJ2-1 and V is TRBV7-2, with TRBD2 matching over 7 bases. The CDR3 runs to 16 residues. The V gene end was trimmed by 4 bases and the J gene end by 4 bases; junction bases not matched to a gene: 10. CDR1 is SGHTA and CDR2 is FQGNSA in the germline V gene. The CDR3, as DNA: TGTGCCAGCAGCTCCGAACTAGCGAGAGGTTACAATGAGCAGTTCTTC. It specifies CASSSELARGYNEQFF.

This clone was picked up one time. The genes are TRBV9 and TRBJ1-2, with TRBD1 as a possible D gene (6 bases). Germline loops: CDR1 SGDLS, CDR2 YYNGEE. The CDR3 has 15 amino acids. Trimming removed 3 bases at V and 6 bases at J, with 18 bases between. Written as DNA, the CDR3 is TGTGCCAGCAGCGGGGGGCCAGGGGAGGGAGATGGCTACACCTTC. Protein: CASSGGPGEGDGYTF.

The chain links TRBV28 to TRBJ1-5; D ambiguous. Deletions cut 5 bases from V and 0 bases from J, with 11 bases between. CDR1 is MDHEN and CDR2 is SYDVKM in the germline V gene. This CDR3 region has 15 residues. CDR3 protein: CASSRPGNSNQPQHF. CDR3 nucleotides: TGTGCCAGCAGTAGGCCGGGGAATAGCAATCAGCCCCAGCATTTT.

The V gene is TRBV4-3, the J gene TRBJ2-1, with TRBD2 as a possible D gene (5 bases). V was clipped by 0 bases and J by 4 bases, with 19 bases between them. The CDR3 runs to 18 residues. Germline V CDR1 and CDR2: LGHNA, YSLEER. CDR3 nucleotides: TGCGCCAGCAGCCAAGATTTAGGGAGTCAGAGTTTTTACAATGAGCAGTTCTTC. It is translated as CASSQDLGSQSFYNEQFF.

This clone came up once. V gene TRBV11-2 combines with J gene TRBJ2-3; possible D gene TRBD2, 5 bases. The V gene lost 2 bases and the J gene lost 2 bases, with 20 bases spanning the gap. CDR3 length: 18 amino acids. The germline gives CDR1 SGHAT, CDR2 FQNNGV. CDR3 nucleotides: TGTGCCAGCAGCTTATCTTCAGGAAACTGGGAGTTCACAGATACGCAGTATTTT. This sequence encodes CASSLSSGNWEFTDTQYF.

On this clone itself: One end of the junction is discordant with germline, which a read error may explain. Distinct nucleotide sequences in the sample also encode this CDR3. The gene calls are TRBV2 and TRBJ1-6; TRBD1 is a possible D gene (5 bases). Germline assignment: CDR1 SNHLY and CDR2 FYNNEI. The CDR3 runs to 13 residues. CDR3 protein: CASRFRVNSPLHF. The DNA of the CDR3 is TGCGCCAGCAGGTTCAGGGTGAATTCACCCCTCCACTTT.

The CDR3 DNA follows: TGCGCCAGCAGCTTGGATCAGATCGACAATGAGCAGTTCTTC. This encodes CASSLDQIDNEQFF. The chain couples TRBV5-1 to TRBJ2-1; D is uncertain. The V and J ends lost 0 bases and 5 bases respectively, with 9 bases between them. The CDR3 spans 14 residues. Per germline, CDR1 SGHRS and CDR2 YFSETQ.

The chain combines TRBV6-1 with TRBJ2-5, with D possibly matching TRBD1 (5 bases). Between the trimmed V and J ends, which lost 2 bases and 5 bases, there was a span of 12 bases. This CDR3 comprises 14 residues. The germline V gene has CDR1 MNHNS and CDR2 SASEGT. Here the CDR3 DNA reads TGTGCCAGCAGTGAATATGCAGGGCGGGAGACCCAGTACTTC. This encodes CASSEYAGRETQYF.

With respect to this clone: At one end the junction does not follow the germline gene, possibly because of a read error. For the CDR3, the DNA is TGTGCCAGCAGCCTAGCGGGGGGGGCGGAAGGAACGCAGTATTTT. Protein product: CASSLAGGAEGTQYF. V is TRBV7-6 and J is TRBJ2-3, with 12 bases matching TRBD2. The CDR3 covers 15 residues. Per germline, CDR1 SGHVS and CDR2 FNYEAQ.

V gene TRBV5-4 combines with J gene TRBJ1-4, with D perhaps TRBD1 (6 bases). The CDR3 covers 15 residues. Germline lookup yields CDR1 SGHNT and CDR2 YYREEE (reference sequence). The V end was cut by 4 bases, the J end by 5 bases, with 15 bases between. CDR3 nucleotide sequence: TGTGCCAGCAGCCTCCCGGGACAAGGAAATGAAAAACTGTTTTTT. Translated: CASSLPGQGNEKLFF.